These T cell receptor beta chains were read from a single sample in a study of chemoradiotherapy in HPV16-positive cancers. Profiled with immunoSEQ multiplex PCR; TCRdb holds only in-frame clones, not every one. This sample has approximately 50,000 clones, with roughly nine tenths found just once. Specimen: blood, collected from a patient who underwent chemoradiotherapy. Source of these receptors: a human donor with HPV-associated anogenital cancer. The CDR3 runs from the conserved cysteine through the conserved F or W. D genes are given only for firm matches. Clone size is stated in some rows and not others, as once, few, many or a class when expanded.

v_gene: TRBV30; abundance: NA; d_gene: NA; j_gene: TRBJ1-2; CDR3nt: TGTGCCTGGAGGCAGGGGCGGGATGGCTACACCTTC; CDR3aa: CAWRQGRDGYTF
v_gene: TRBV7-9; abundance: few; d_gene: NA; j_gene: TRBJ1-6; CDR3nt: TGTGCCAGCAGCGAAAATACAGGGAATTCACCCCTCCACTTT; CDR3aa: CASSENTGNSPLHF
v_gene: TRBV5-1; abundance: NA; d_gene: NA; j_gene: TRBJ2-5; CDR3nt: TGCGCCAGCAGCTTGGGGGGCGGGGAGACCCAGTACTTC; CDR3aa: CASSLGGGETQYF
v_gene: TRBV30; abundance: NA; d_gene: NA; j_gene: TRBJ1-1; CDR3nt: TGTGCCTGGAGTGAGGGGACAAGGAACACTGAAGCTTTCTTT; CDR3aa: CAWSEGTRNTEAFF
v_gene: TRBV7-2; abundance: NA; d_gene: NA; j_gene: TRBJ1-5; CDR3nt: TGTGCCAGCAGCTTTCAACGGTTAGTGAATCAGCCCCAGCATTTT; CDR3aa: CASSFQRLVNQPQHF
v_gene: TRBV29-1; abundance: NA; d_gene: TRBD1; j_gene: TRBJ2-5; CDR3nt: TGCAGCGTCGGCGGGACAGGGGTGGGGACCCAGTACTTC; CDR3aa: CSVGGTGVGTQYF
v_gene: TRBV4-3; abundance: NA; d_gene: NA; j_gene: TRBJ2-6; CDR3nt: TGCGCCAGCAGCCCAGTTTCTCTGGGGTCCAACGTCCTGACTTTC; CDR3aa: CASSPVSLGSNVLTF
v_gene: TRBV30; abundance: NA; d_gene: NA; j_gene: TRBJ1-1; CDR3nt: TGTGCCTGGAGTGAGGGGTACCTTGAAGCTTTCTTT; CDR3aa: CAWSEGYLEAFF
v_gene: TRBV4-3; abundance: NA; d_gene: TRBD1; j_gene: TRBJ2-2; CDR3nt: TGCGCCAGCAGCCAAGAACTACCTGACAGGGGGCAAGCCGGGGAGCTGTTTTTT; CDR3aa: CASSQELPDRGQAGELFF
v_gene: TRBV7-2; abundance: NA; d_gene: NA; j_gene: TRBJ2-7; CDR3nt: TGTGCCAGCAGCCAGACCAGGGGGAGGTACGCCTACGAGCAGTACTTC; CDR3aa: CASSQTRGRYAYEQYF
v_gene: TRBV9; abundance: NA; d_gene: NA; j_gene: TRBJ1-1; CDR3nt: TGTGCCAGCAGCCCGTCGGACAAAATCACTGAAGCTTTCTTT; CDR3aa: CASSPSDKITEAFF
v_gene: TRBV30; abundance: NA; d_gene: NA; j_gene: TRBJ2-4; CDR3nt: TGTGCCTGGAGTCCTACTACTCTGGGCATTCAGTACTTC; CDR3aa: CAWSPTTLGIQYF
v_gene: TRBV9; abundance: NA; d_gene: NA; j_gene: TRBJ2-7; CDR3nt: TGTGCCAGCAGCGTAGAGGCAGGGACCTACGAGCAGTACTTC; CDR3aa: CASSVEAGTYEQYF
v_gene: TRBV5-4; abundance: NA; d_gene: TRBD2; j_gene: TRBJ2-7; CDR3nt: TGTGCCAGCAGCTTGACTAGCGGGGGGGCTGGGGAGCAGTACTTC; CDR3aa: CASSLTSGGAGEQYF
v_gene: TRBV5-4; abundance: NA; d_gene: NA; j_gene: TRBJ2-1; CDR3nt: TGTGCCAGCAGCTTGGGACTTAACCGGGATCCCGCCTACAATGAGCAGTTCTTC; CDR3aa: CASSLGLNRDPAYNEQFF
v_gene: TRBV9; abundance: NA; d_gene: NA; j_gene: TRBJ2-1; CDR3nt: TGTGCCAGCAGCGTAGCGTATGAGCAGTTCTTC; CDR3aa: CASSVAYEQFF
v_gene: TRBV7-6; abundance: NA; d_gene: TRBD1; j_gene: TRBJ1-4; CDR3nt: TGTGCCAGCAGCTTAGAACAGGGGGTTCGGAAACTGTTTTTT; CDR3aa: CASSLEQGVRKLFF
v_gene: TRBV9; abundance: NA; d_gene: NA; j_gene: TRBJ2-7; CDR3nt: TGTGCCAGCAGCGTAGAGGCGGGTAGCTCCTACGAGCAGTACTTC; CDR3aa: CASSVEAGSSYEQYF
v_gene: TRBV6-1; abundance: NA; d_gene: NA; j_gene: TRBJ2-5; CDR3nt: TGTGCCAGCAGTCCTGGGCTCCGGGCCCGGGGGACCCAGTACTTC; CDR3aa: CASSPGLRARGTQYF
v_gene: TRBV30; abundance: NA; d_gene: NA; j_gene: TRBJ1-1; CDR3nt: TGTGCCTGGCCGGGACACCTTGGCACTGAAGCTTTCTTT; CDR3aa: CAWPGHLGTEAFF
v_gene: TRBV29-1; abundance: NA; d_gene: TRBD2; j_gene: TRBJ2-1; CDR3nt: TGCAGCGTTTTCTCCAGCGGGGTCCCCCACAATGAGCAGTTCTTC; CDR3aa: CSVFSSGVPHNEQFF
v_gene: TRBV19; abundance: NA; d_gene: TRBD1; j_gene: TRBJ2-7; CDR3nt: TGTGCCAGTAGTCCGGACAGGGGAGCTCGAGAGCAGTACTTC; CDR3aa: CASSPDRGAREQYF
v_gene: TRBV14; abundance: NA; d_gene: NA; j_gene: TRBJ2-1; CDR3nt: TGTGCCAGCAGCCAAGACGACGGGAATGAGCAGTTCTTC; CDR3aa: CASSQDDGNEQFF
v_gene: TRBV9; abundance: once; d_gene: NA; j_gene: TRBJ2-5; CDR3nt: TGTGCCAGCAGCGTAGGTTCTCGGGAGACCCAGTACTTC; CDR3aa: CASSVGSRETQYF
v_gene: TRBV15; abundance: NA; d_gene: NA; j_gene: TRBJ1-1; CDR3nt: TGTGCCACCAGCCCGGGGGGCACTGAAGCTTTCTTT; CDR3aa: CATSPGGTEAFF
v_gene: TRBV2; abundance: NA; d_gene: NA; j_gene: TRBJ1-6; CDR3nt: TGTGCCAGCAGTGTAAGTTCACCCCTCCACTTT; CDR3aa: CASSVSSPLHF
v_gene: TRBV18; abundance: NA; d_gene: TRBD1; j_gene: TRBJ1-6; CDR3nt: TGTGCCAGCTCACTCTCGACAGGGCTTAGCTCACCCCTCCACTTT; CDR3aa: CASSLSTGLSSPLHF
v_gene: TRBV11-2; abundance: NA; d_gene: TRBD2; j_gene: TRBJ2-1; CDR3nt: TGTGCCAGCAGACCGACTAGCGGGAGCTCCTACAATGAGCAGTTCTTC; CDR3aa: CASRPTSGSSYNEQFF
v_gene: TRBV6-5; abundance: NA; d_gene: NA; j_gene: TRBJ1-3; CDR3nt: TGTGCCAGCAGTTACTTTACCGACGGGGGAAACACCATATATTTT; CDR3aa: CASSYFTDGGNTIYF
v_gene: TRBV10-3; abundance: once; d_gene: NA; j_gene: TRBJ2-5; CDR3nt: TGTGCCATCAGTGAGTCTGGCAGCGAGGAGACCCAGTACTTC; CDR3aa: CAISESGSEETQYF
v_gene: TRBV6-5; abundance: NA; d_gene: TRBD1; j_gene: TRBJ2-1; CDR3nt: TGTGCCAGCACCAGGACAGGGCTTGGTGAGCAGTTCTTC; CDR3aa: CASTRTGLGEQFF
v_gene: TRBV7-2; abundance: few; d_gene: NA; j_gene: TRBJ2-1; CDR3nt: TGTGCCAGCACCTTTGGGATAGGGCTTGAGCAGTTCTTC; CDR3aa: CASTFGIGLEQFF
v_gene: TRBV4-2; abundance: NA; d_gene: TRBD1; j_gene: TRBJ1-2; CDR3nt: TGTGCCAGCAGCCAACGAGGGACAGGTGAATATGGCTACACCTTC; CDR3aa: CASSQRGTGEYGYTF
v_gene: TRBV29-1; abundance: NA; d_gene: TRBD1; j_gene: TRBJ2-2; CDR3nt: TGCAGCGTGGGACAGGGGACCACCGGGGAGCTGTTTTTT; CDR3aa: CSVGQGTTGELFF
v_gene: TRBV18; abundance: NA; d_gene: NA; j_gene: TRBJ1-2; CDR3nt: TGTGCCAGCTCACCCAAACAGGACGCGGGCTACACCTTC; CDR3aa: CASSPKQDAGYTF
v_gene: TRBV19; abundance: NA; d_gene: TRBD1; j_gene: TRBJ2-5; CDR3nt: TGTGCCAGTAGTATAGGGACAGGGTACGAGACCCAGTACTTC; CDR3aa: CASSIGTGYETQYF
v_gene: TRBV19; abundance: NA; d_gene: TRBD2; j_gene: TRBJ2-3; CDR3nt: TGTGCCAGTAGCCTACTAGCGGGAGCCGATACGCAGTATTTT; CDR3aa: CASSLLAGADTQYF
v_gene: TRBV5-4; abundance: NA; d_gene: TRBD2; j_gene: TRBJ2-3; CDR3nt: TGTGCCAGCAGCTTTTGGTCAGCGGGAGGGGCAGATACGCAGTATTTT; CDR3aa: CASSFWSAGGADTQYF
v_gene: TRBV19; abundance: NA; d_gene: TRBD1; j_gene: TRBJ1-6; CDR3nt: TGTGCCAGTAAAGGACAGGGGATCTCACCCCTCCACTTT; CDR3aa: CASKGQGISPLHF
v_gene: TRBV2; abundance: NA; d_gene: NA; j_gene: TRBJ1-1; CDR3nt: TGTGCCAGCAGTGACCCGGGGAGGACTGAAGCTTTCTTT; CDR3aa: CASSDPGRTEAFF
v_gene: TRBV7-9; abundance: NA; d_gene: TRBD2; j_gene: TRBJ2-5; CDR3nt: TGTGCCAGCAGCGTTAGCGGGAGTTGGCAAGAGACCCAGTACTTC; CDR3aa: CASSVSGSWQETQYF
v_gene: TRBV6-5; abundance: NA; d_gene: NA; j_gene: TRBJ2-3; CDR3nt: TGTGCCAGCAGTTACGGGCGGAGCACAGATACGCAGTATTTT; CDR3aa: CASSYGRSTDTQYF
v_gene: TRBV10-3; abundance: NA; d_gene: NA; j_gene: TRBJ1-4; CDR3nt: TGTGCCATCAGTGAGCCCGGACAGAATGAAAAACTGTTTTTT; CDR3aa: CAISEPGQNEKLFF
v_gene: TRBV9; abundance: NA; d_gene: TRBD1; j_gene: TRBJ1-6; CDR3nt: TGTGCCAGCAGCGTAAGGGGGCAGCTTAATTCACCCCTCCACTTT; CDR3aa: CASSVRGQLNSPLHF
v_gene: TRBV9; abundance: NA; d_gene: NA; j_gene: TRBJ2-5; CDR3nt: TGTGCCAGCAGCGTCTCGGCCCAACAAGAGGCCCAGTACTTC; CDR3aa: CASSVSAQQEAQYF